This TCR beta chain was sequenced during a study of cytomegalovirus exposure and HLA in healthy donors. The study ran its PCR with 60 Vbeta and 13 Jbeta primers. The protocol was immunoSEQ multiplex PCR, while the TCRdb copy is restricted to in-frame clones and leaves out a portion. The sample gives under 200,000 clones, around 80% of which show up once; around 5.7% is in the top ten. This CDR3 spans 16 amino acids. Trimming cost V 6 bases and J 0 bases, with 19 bases left between them. Germline CDR1 and CDR2: SQVTM and ANQGSEA. V and J are TRBV29-1 and TRBJ2-3, with D perhaps matching TRBD2 (5 bases). Sequenced: PBMCs. The origin of this receptor is a man in his forties in good health and CMV-seronegative. The CDR3: CSVQQNGMASTDTQYF. CDR3 nucleotide sequence: TGCAGCGTCCAACAAAACGGGATGGCGAGCACAGATACGCAGTATTTT.